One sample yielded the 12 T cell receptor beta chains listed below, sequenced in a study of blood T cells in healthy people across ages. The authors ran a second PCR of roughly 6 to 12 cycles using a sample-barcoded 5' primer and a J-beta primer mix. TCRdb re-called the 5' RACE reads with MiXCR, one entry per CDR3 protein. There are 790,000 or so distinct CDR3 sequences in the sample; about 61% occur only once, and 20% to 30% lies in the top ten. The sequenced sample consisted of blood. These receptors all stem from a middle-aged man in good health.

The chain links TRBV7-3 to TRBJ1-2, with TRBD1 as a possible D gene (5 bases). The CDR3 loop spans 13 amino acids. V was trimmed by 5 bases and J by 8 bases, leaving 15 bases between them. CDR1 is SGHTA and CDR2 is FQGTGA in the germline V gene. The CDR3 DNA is TGTGCCAGCAGCGGGGGGAATGGATTCGGCTACACCTTC. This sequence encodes CASSGGNGFGYTF.

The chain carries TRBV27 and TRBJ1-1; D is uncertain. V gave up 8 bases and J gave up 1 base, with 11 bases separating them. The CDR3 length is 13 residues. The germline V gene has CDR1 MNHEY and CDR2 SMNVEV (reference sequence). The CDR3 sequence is CASGHKKNTEAFF. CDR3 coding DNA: TGTGCCAGCGGTCATAAAAAGAACACTGAAGCTTTCTTT.

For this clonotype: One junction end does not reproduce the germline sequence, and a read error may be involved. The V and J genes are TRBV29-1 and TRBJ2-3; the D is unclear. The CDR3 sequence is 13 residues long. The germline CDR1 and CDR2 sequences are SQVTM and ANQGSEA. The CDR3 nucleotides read TGCGGCGTTGAAAGTGGTACCACAGATACGCAGTATTTT. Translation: CGVESGTTDTQYF.

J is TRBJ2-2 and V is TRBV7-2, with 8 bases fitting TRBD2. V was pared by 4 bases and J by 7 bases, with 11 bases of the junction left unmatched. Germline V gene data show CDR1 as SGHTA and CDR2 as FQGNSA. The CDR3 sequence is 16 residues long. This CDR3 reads CASSSRGSGVVGELFF. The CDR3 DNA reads TGTGCCAGCAGCTCCCGTGGTAGCGGGGTGGTCGGGGAGCTGTTTTTT.

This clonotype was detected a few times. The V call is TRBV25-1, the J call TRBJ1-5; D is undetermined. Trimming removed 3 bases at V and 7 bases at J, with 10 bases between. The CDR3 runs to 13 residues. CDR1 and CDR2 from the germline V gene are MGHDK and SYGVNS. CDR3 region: CASSERVGQPQHF. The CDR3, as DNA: TGTGCCAGCAGTGAGAGGGTAGGACAGCCCCAGCATTTT.

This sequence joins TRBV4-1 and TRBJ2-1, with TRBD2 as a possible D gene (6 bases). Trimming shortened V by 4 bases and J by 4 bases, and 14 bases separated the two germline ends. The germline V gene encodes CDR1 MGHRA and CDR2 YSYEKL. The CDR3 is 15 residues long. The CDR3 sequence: CASSLSPAGYNEQFF. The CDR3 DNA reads TGCGCCAGCAGCCTGTCTCCGGCGGGATACAATGAGCAGTTCTTC.

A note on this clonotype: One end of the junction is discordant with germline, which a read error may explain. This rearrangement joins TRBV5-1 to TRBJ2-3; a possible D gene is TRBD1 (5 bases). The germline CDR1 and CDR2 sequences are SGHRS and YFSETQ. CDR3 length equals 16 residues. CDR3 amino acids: CASSLQAGKDTDMQYF. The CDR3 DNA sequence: TGCGCCAGCAGCTTGCAAGCAGGGAAGGACACAGATATGCAGTATTTT.

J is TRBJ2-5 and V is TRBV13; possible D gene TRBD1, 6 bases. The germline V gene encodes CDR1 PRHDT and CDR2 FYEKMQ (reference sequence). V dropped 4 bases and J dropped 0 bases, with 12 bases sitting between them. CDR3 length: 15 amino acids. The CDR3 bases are TGTGCCAGCAGCTCCCGGGACATGTACCAAGAGACCCAGTACTTC. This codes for CASSSRDMYQETQYF.

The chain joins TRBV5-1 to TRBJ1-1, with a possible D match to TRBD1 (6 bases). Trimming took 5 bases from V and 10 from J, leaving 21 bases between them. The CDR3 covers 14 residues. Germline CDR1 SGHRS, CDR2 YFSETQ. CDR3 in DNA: TGCGCCAGCAGACTTGAGACAGGTTTGTCGCGAGCTTTCTTT. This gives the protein CASRLETGLSRAFF.

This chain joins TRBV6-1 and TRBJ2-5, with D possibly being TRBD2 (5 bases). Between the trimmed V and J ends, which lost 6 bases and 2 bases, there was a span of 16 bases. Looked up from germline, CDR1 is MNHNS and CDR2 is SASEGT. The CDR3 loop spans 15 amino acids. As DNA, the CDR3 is TGTGCCAGCAGGGACGGGCTAGCCAGGCAAGAGACCCAGTACTTC. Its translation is CASRDGLARQETQYF.

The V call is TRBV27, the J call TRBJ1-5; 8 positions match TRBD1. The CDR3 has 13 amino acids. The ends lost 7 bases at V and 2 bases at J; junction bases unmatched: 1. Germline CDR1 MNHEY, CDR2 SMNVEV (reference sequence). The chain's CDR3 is CASKTGGNQPQHF. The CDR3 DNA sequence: TGTGCCAGCAAGACAGGGGGCAATCAGCCCCAGCATTTT.

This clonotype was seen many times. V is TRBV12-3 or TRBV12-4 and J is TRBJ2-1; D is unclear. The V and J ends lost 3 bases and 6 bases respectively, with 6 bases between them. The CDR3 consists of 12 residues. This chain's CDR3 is CASSFARNEQFF. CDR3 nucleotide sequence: TGTGCCAGCAGTTTTGCGCGCAATGAGCAGTTCTTC.